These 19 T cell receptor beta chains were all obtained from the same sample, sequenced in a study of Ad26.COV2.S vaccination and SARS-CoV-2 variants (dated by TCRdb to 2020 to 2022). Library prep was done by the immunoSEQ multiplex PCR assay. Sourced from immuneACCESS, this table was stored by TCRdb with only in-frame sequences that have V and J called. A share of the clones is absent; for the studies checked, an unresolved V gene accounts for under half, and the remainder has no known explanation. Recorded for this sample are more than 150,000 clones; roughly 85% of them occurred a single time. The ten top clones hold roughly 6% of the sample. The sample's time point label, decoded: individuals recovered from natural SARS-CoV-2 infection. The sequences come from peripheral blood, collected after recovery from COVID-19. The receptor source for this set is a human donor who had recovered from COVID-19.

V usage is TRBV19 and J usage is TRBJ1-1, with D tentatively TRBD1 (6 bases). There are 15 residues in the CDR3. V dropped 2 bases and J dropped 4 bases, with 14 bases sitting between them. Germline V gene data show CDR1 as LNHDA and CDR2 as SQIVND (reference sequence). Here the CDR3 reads CASSISGRGPTEAFF. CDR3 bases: TGTGCCAGTAGTATATCGGGCAGGGGCCCCACTGAAGCTTTCTTT.

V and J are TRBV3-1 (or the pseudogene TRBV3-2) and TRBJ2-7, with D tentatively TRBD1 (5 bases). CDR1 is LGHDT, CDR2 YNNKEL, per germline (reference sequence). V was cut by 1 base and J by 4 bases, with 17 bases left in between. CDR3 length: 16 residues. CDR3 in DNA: TGTGCCAGCAGCCAAGGTCTAAGACAGTCGGAATACGAGCAGTACTTC. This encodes CASSQGLRQSEYEQYF.

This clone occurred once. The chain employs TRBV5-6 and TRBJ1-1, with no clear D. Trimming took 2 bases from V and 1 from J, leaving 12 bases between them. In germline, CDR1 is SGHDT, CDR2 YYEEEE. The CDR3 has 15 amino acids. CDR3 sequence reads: CASSFIGISNTEAFF. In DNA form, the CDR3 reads TGTGCCAGCAGCTTTATAGGGATTTCGAACACTGAAGCTTTCTTT.

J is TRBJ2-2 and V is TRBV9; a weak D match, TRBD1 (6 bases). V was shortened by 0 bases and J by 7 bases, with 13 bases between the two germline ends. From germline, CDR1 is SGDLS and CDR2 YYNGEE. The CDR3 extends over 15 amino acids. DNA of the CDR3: TGTGCCAGCAGCGTAGAGGGCAGGGGATTCGGGGAGCTGTTTTTT. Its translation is CASSVEGRGFGELFF.

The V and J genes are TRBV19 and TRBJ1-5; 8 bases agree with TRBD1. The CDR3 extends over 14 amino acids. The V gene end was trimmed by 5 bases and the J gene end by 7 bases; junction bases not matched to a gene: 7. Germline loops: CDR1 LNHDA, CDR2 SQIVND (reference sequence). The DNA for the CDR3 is TGTGCCAGTAGTTCCGACAGGGGTGGGCAGCCCCAGCATTTT. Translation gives CASSSDRGGQPQHF.

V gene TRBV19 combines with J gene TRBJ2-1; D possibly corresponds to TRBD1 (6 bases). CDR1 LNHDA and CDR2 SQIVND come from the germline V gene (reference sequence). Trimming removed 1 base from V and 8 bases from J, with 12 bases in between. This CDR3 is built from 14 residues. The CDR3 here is CASSIGRGWHEQFF. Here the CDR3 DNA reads TGTGCCAGTAGTATAGGAAGGGGGTGGCATGAGCAGTTCTTC.

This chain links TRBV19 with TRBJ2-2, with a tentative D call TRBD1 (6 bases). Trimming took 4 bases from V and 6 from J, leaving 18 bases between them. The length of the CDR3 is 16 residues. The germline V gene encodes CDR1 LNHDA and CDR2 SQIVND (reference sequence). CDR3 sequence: CASSTTGTRSAGELFF. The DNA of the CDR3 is TGTGCCAGTAGTACGACCGGGACACGGTCGGCCGGGGAGCTGTTTTTT.

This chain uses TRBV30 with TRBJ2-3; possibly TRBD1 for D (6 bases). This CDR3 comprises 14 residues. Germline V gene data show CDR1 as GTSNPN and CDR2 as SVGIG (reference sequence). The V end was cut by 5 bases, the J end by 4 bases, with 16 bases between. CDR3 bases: TGTGCCTGGCTAGATTACAGGGTTTCAGATACGCAGTATTTT. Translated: CAWLDYRVSDTQYF.

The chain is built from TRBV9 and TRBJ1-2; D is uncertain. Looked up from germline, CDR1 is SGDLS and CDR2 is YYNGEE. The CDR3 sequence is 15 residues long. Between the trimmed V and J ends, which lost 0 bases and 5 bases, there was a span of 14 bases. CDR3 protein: CASSVEIGKIYGYTF. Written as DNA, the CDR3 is TGTGCCAGCAGCGTAGAAATAGGGAAAATTTATGGCTACACCTTC.

The CDR3 region has the DNA TGTGCCAGCAGCTTAAACGGGAGAGGCAATCAGCCCCAGCATTTT. It yields the protein CASSLNGRGNQPQHF. The chain joins TRBV11-2 to TRBJ1-5; D is unresolved. Between the trimmed V and J ends, which lost 2 bases and 2 bases, there was a span of 10 bases. The V gene's germline CDR1 is SGHAT and CDR2 FQNNGV. This CDR3 is 15 amino acids long. The complete variable domain, with remaining parts taken from reference TRBV11-2 and TRBJ1-5, reads EAGVAQSPRYKIIEKRQSVAFWCNPISGHATLYWYQQILGQGPKLLIQFQNNGVVDDSQLPKDRFSAERLKGVDSTLKIQPAKLEDSAVYLCASSLNGRGNQPQHFGDGTRLSIL.

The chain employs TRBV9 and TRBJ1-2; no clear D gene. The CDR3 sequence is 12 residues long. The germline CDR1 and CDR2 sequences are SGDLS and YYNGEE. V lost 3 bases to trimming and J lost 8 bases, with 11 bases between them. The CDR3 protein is CASSADGGGYTF. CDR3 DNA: TGTGCCAGCAGCGCTGACGGTGGAGGCTACACCTTC.

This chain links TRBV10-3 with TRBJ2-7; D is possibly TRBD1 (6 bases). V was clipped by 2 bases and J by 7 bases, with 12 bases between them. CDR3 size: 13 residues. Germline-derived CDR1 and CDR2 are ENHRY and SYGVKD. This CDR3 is CAISELGAREQYF. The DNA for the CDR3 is TGTGCCATCAGTGAGCTGGGGGCGAGGGAGCAGTACTTC.

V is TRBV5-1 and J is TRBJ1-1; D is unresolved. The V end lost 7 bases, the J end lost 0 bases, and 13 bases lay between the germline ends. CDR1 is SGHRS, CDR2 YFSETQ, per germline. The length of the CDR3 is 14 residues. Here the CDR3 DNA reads TGCGCCAGCTCCCGAGAAGCTTTGAACACTGAAGCTTTCTTT. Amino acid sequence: CASSREALNTEAFF.

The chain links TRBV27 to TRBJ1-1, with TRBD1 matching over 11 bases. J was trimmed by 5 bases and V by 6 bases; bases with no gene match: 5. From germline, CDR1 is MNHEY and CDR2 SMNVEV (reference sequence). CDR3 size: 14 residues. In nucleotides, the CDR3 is TGTGCCAGCAGCTGGGACAGGGGGAAGACTGAAGCTTTCTTT. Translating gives CASSWDRGKTEAFF.

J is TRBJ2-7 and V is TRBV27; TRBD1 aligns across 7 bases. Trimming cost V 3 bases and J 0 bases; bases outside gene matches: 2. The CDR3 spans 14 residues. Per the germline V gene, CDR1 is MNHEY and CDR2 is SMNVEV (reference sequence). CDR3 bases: TGTGCCAGCAGTTTGACAGGGTTCTCCTACGAGCAGTACTTC. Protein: CASSLTGFSYEQYF.

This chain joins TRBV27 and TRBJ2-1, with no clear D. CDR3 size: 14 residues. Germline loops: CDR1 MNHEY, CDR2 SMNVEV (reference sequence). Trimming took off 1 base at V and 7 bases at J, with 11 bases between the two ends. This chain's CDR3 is CASSLFTVINEQFF. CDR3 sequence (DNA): TGTGCCAGCAGTTTATTCACGGTTATAAATGAGCAGTTCTTC.

The CDR3 here is CASSPGSSSRGYTF. For the CDR3, the DNA is TGTGCCAGTAGTCCCGGGAGTTCTTCTCGGGGCTACACCTTC. The chain has TRBV19 and TRBJ1-2; D not resolved. The CDR3 spans 14 residues. The germline CDR1 and CDR2 sequences are LNHDA and SQIVND (reference sequence). Trimming took 5 bases from V and 8 from J, leaving 18 bases between them.

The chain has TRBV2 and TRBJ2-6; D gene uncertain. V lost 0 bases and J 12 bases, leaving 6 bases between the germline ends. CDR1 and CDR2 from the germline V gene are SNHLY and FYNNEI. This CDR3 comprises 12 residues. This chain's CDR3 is CASSEARAVLTF. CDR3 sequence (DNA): TGTGCCAGCAGTGAAGCCCGGGCCGTCCTGACTTTC.

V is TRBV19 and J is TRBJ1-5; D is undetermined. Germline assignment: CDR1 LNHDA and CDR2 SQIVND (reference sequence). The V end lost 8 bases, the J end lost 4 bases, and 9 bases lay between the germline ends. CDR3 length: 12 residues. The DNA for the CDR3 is TGTGCCAGTGGTGGGCCAAATCAGCCCCAGCATTTT. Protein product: CASGGPNQPQHF. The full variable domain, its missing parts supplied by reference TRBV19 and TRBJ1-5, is DGGITQSPKYLFRKEGQNVTLSCEQNLNHDAMYWYRQDPGQGLRLIYYSQIVNDFQKGDIAEGYSVSREKKESFPLTVTSAQKNPTAFYLCASGGPNQPQHFGDGTRLSIL.